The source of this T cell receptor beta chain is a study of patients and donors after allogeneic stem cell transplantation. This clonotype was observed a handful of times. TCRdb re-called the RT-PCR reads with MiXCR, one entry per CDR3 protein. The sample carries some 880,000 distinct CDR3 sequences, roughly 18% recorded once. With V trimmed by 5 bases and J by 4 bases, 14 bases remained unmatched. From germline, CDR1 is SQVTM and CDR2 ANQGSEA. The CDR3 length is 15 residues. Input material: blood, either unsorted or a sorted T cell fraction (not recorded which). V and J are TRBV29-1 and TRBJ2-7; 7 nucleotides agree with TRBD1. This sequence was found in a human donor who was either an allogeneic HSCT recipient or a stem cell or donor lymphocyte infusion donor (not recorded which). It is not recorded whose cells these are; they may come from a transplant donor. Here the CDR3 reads CSVLDRENGLYEQYF. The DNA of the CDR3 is TGCAGCGTTCTAGACAGGGAAAATGGGTTATACGAGCAGTACTTC.